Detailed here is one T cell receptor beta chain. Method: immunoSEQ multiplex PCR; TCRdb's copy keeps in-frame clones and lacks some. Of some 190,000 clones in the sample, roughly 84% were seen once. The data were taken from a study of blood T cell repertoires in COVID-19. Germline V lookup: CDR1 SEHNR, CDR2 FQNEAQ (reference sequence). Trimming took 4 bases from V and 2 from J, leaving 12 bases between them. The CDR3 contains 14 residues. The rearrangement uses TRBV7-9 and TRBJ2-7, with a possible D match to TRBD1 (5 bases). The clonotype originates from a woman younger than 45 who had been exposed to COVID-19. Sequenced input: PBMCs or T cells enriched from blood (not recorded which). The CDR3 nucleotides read TGTGCCAGCAGCTCCAGTGACAGAACCTACGAGCAGTACTTC. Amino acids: CASSSSDRTYEQYF.